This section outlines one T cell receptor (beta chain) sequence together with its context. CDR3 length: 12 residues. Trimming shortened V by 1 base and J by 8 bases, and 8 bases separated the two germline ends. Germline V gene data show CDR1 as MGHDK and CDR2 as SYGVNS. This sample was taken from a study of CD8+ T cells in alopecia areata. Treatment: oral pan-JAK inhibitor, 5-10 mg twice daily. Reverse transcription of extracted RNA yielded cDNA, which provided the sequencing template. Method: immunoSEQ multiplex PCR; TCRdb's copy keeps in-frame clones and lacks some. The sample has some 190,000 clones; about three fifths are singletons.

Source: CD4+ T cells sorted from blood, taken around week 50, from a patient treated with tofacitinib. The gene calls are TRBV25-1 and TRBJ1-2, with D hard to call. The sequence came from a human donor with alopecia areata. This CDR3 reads CASSEWVEGYTF. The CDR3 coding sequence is TGTGCCAGCAGTGAATGGGTGGAAGGCTACACCTTC.